This T cell receptor (beta chain) was recorded in a study of T-cell memory formation after mild COVID-19. Turning to the study itself: Clustering of TCRs was largely donor specific. Study-level points and caveats: Pre-infection memory held some responding clones, suggesting pre-existing cross-reactive T cells responded. CM and EM subsets held most contracting CD4+ clones; EMRA held CD8+ ones.

This clonotype appeared a few times. Its antigen is unidentified. The germline gives CDR1 SGHAT, CDR2 FQNNGV. With V trimmed by 4 bases and J by 9 bases, 4 bases remained unmatched. The CDR3 is made up of 15 amino acids. TCRdb independently ran MiXCR on the 5' RACE reads; one entry per CDR3 protein. In the table there are about 240,000 distinct CDR3 sequences, around 10% of which are singletons. The chain carries TRBV11-2 and TRBJ2-1, with TRBD2 matching over 15 bases. The clonotype was recovered from a man younger than 30 who had mild COVID-19 (a few samples of this study predate the infection). Cell type and time point are not known. The sample consisted of PBMCs or a T cell subset sorted from them (not recorded which). The CDR3 nucleotides read TGTGCCAGCAGCTCAGGGACTAGCGGGGGGTCTGAGCAGTTCTTC. Its protein is CASSSGTSGGSEQFF.